The clone carrying this T cell receptor beta chain was recorded once. This sample is part of a study of shared clonotypes between healthy human individuals. Across the study: CD8 memory received one plate per donor, CD8 naive two, CD4 memory three and CD4 naive three.

Several immunoSEQ plates received, in even portions, the genomic DNA of each subset. Each PCR replicate from the sorted subsets contained approximately 0.2 ug DNA, which is about 30,000 T cell genomes. Generated by immunoSEQ multiplex PCR, the TCRdb table keeps only in-frame clones and is missing some. The sample shows more than 2 million clones, 95% of them seen only once. V shed 3 bases and J 3 bases; nucleotides not matched to a gene: 3. Germline lookup yields CDR1 MDHEN and CDR2 SYDVKM. This CDR3 has 16 residues. This rearrangement joins TRBV28 to TRBJ2-1, with 12 bases lining up with TRBD2. The receptor was derived from a man aged 18 to 29 in good health. Sequenced sample: naive CD4+ T cells sorted from blood. The subset is: CD45RA+ positively selected. The CDR3 DNA reads TGTGCCAGCAGTTTGGCTAGCGGGGGGGTCTACAATGAGCAGTTCTTC. It codes for CASSLASGGVYNEQFF.